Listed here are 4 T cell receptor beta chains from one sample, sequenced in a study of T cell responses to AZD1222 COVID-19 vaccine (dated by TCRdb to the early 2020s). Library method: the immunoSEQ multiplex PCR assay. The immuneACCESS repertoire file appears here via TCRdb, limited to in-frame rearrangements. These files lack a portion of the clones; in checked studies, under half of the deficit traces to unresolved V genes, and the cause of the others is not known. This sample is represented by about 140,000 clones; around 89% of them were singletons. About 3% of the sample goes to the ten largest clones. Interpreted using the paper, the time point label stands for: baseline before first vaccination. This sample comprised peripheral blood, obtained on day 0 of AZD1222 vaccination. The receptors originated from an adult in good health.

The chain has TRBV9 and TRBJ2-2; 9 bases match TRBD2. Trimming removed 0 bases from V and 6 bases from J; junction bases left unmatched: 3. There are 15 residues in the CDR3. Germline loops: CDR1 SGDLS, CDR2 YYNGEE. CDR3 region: CASSVGGGAAGELFF. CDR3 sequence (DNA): TGTGCCAGCAGCGTAGGCGGGGGGGCTGCCGGGGAGCTGTTTTTT.

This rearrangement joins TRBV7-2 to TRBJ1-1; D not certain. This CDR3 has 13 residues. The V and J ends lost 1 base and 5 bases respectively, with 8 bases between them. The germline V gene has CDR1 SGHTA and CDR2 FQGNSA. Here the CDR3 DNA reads TGTGCCAGCAGCTTAGATGCGGGAACTGAAGCTTTCTTT. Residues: CASSLDAGTEAFF.

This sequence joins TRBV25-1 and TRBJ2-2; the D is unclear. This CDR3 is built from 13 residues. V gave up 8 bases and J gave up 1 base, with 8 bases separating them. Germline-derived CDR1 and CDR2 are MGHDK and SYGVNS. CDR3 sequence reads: CASGRLNTGELFF. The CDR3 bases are TGTGCCAGCGGACGGTTGAACACCGGGGAGCTGTTTTTT.

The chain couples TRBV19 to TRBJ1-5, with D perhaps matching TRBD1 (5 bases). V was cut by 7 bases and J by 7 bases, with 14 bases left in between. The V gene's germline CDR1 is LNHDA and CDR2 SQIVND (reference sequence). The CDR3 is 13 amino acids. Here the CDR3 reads CASTTGRDQPQHF. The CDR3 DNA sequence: TGTGCCAGTACCACGGGGCGGGACCAGCCCCAGCATTTT.